This T cell receptor beta chain was obtained from a study of cytomegalovirus exposure and HLA in healthy donors. Regarding the study as a whole: With high specificity and sensitivity, the classifier reportedly diagnosed cytomegalovirus status. Some highly shared sequence variants likely arose as a pipeline artifact. Investigators reported approximately 170 TCR beta chains as tied to cytomegalovirus.

Trimming at V came to 1 base and at J to 1 base, leaving 9 bases not matched to a gene. CDR1 is SGHRS and CDR2 is YFSETQ in the germline V gene. The CDR3 is made up of 17 amino acids. The PCR employed 60 Vbeta primers together with 13 Jbeta primers. Measured with immunoSEQ multiplex PCR; TCRdb has only the in-frame clones, and not every one. The repertoire holds 200,000 to 250,000 clones, roughly 80% seen once, with 2.9% in the top ten. Points on this clone: The antigen remains unidentified.

The chain recombines TRBV5-1 with TRBJ2-5; 8 positions agree with TRBD2. This TCR was sampled from a man aged 25-40 years in good health and CMV-seronegative. Sequencing used PBMCs. The CDR3 is CASSLPGTRDTQETQYF. Written as DNA, the CDR3 is TGCGCCAGCAGCTTGCCCGGGACTAGGGACACCCAAGAGACCCAGTACTTC. Supplemented by reference TRBV5-1 and TRBJ2-5, the full variable domain reads KAGVTQTPRYLIKTRGQQVTLSCSPISGHRSVSWYQQTPGQGLQFLFEYFSETQRNKGNFPGRFSGRQFSNSRSEMNVSTLELGDSALYLCASSLPGTRDTQETQYFGPGTRLLVL.